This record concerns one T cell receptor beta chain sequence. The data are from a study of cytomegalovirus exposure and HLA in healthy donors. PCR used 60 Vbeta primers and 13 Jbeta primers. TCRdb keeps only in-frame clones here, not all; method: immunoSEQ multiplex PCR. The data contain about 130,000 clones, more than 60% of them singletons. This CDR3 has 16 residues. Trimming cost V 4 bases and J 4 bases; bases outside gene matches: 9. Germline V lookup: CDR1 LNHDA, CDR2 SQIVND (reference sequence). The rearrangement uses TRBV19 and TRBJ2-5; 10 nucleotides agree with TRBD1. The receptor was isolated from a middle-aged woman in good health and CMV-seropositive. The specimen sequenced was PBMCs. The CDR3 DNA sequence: TGTGCCAGTAGTACCTGGGGACAGGGGATAGGAGAGACCCAGTACTTC. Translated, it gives CASSTWGQGIGETQYF.